This passage covers 25 T cell receptor beta chains from one sample sequenced in a study of cytomegalovirus exposure and HLA in healthy donors. Sequencing used immunoSEQ multiplex PCR; TCRdb keeps in-frame clones, though not all of them. Of 120,000 or so clones in the sample, about 96% were seen once. What was sequenced was PBMCs. The receptors originated from a man between 18 and 35 years old in good health and CMV-seronegative.

This clone is a singleton in its sample. This chain links TRBV6-5 with TRBJ1-3, with D hard to call. The CDR3 loop spans 14 amino acids. V lost 0 bases and J lost 0, with 3 bases in between. Germline V gene lookup returns CDR1 MNHEY and CDR2 SVGAGI. Written as DNA, the CDR3 is TGTGCCAGCAGTTACTCCGGCTCTGGAAACACCATATATTTT. It codes for CASSYSGSGNTIYF.

The chain carries TRBV6-1 and TRBJ2-7, with D possibly being TRBD1 (5 bases). V lost 7 bases, J lost 5 bases, and 18 bases lay in between. Germline CDR1 reads MNHNS; CDR2 reads SASEGT. The CDR3 consists of 14 residues. CDR3 bases: TGTGCCAGCACCCCACCGGGCAGGGCGGACGAGCAGTACTTC. Protein: CASTPPGRADEQYF.

The chain couples TRBV6-5 to TRBJ2-5; tentative D call: TRBD1 (6 bases). V lost 1 base and J lost 3, with 15 bases in between. Germline values: CDR1 MNHEY, CDR2 SVGAGI. The CDR3 is made up of 16 amino acids. The CDR3 coding sequence is TGTGCCAGCAGTTACTTTGGGGGCGCAGGAAAAGAGACCCAGTACTTC. This codes for CASSYFGGAGKETQYF.

V usage is TRBV7-8 and J usage is TRBJ2-1; 9 positions agree with TRBD2. V lost 2 bases, J lost 8 bases, and 10 bases stayed unmatched. The CDR3 has 16 amino acids. Germline V gives CDR1 SGHVS, CDR2 FQNEAQ. The CDR3 protein is CASSLSGLAGIYEQFF. The CDR3 DNA reads TGTGCCAGCAGCTTAAGCGGGCTAGCGGGAATATATGAGCAGTTCTTC.

The V and J genes are TRBV4-2 and TRBJ2-2; possible D gene TRBD1, 5 bases. The length of the CDR3 is 13 residues. V shed 6 bases and J shed 4 bases, with 9 bases lying between them. From germline, CDR1 is LGHNA and CDR2 YNFKEQ. DNA for the CDR3: TGTGCCAGCAGGGCCCAGGGCACCGGGGAGCTGTTTTTT. The encoded protein is CASRAQGTGELFF.

V and J are TRBV19 and TRBJ2-1, with 10 bases fitting TRBD2. Germline V CDR1 and CDR2: LNHDA, SQIVND (reference sequence). The V gene end was trimmed by 9 bases and the J gene end by 1 base; junction bases not matched to a gene: 9. The CDR3 is 16 residues long. The CDR3 region is CASVASGRESYNEQFF. CDR3 sequence (DNA): TGTGCCAGCGTAGCGAGCGGGAGGGAGTCCTACAATGAGCAGTTCTTC.

V usage is TRBV11-2 and J usage is TRBJ2-3, with 7 bases identical to TRBD2. The trim removed 6 bases at V and 5 bases at J, leaving 14 bases unmatched. CDR1 is SGHAT, CDR2 FQNNGV, per germline. The CDR3 contains 16 residues. The CDR3 here is CASRRTFYGGGDTQYF. The DNA for the CDR3 is TGTGCCAGCAGACGGACTTTCTATGGGGGGGGAGATACGCAGTATTTT. The full variable domain, in which reference TRBV11-2 and TRBJ2-3 provide the parts outside the CDR3, is EAGVAQSPRYKIIEKRQSVAFWCNPISGHATLYWYQQILGQGPKLLIQFQNNGVVDDSQLPKDRFSAERLKGVDSTLKIQPAKLEDSAVYLCASRRTFYGGGDTQYFGPGTRLTVL.

The chain couples TRBV14 to TRBJ2-1; no definite D call. There are 13 residues in the CDR3. V dropped 4 bases and J dropped 8 bases, with 12 bases sitting between them. Germline V gene sequence: CDR1 SGHDN, CDR2 FVKESK. Here the CDR3 reads CASSRAWFDEQFF. The DNA of the CDR3 is TGTGCCAGCAGCCGAGCCTGGTTCGATGAGCAGTTCTTC. The variable domain in full, completed from reference TRBV14 and TRBJ2-1, reads EAGVTQFPSHSVIEKGQTVTLRCDPISGHDNLYWYRRVMGKEIKFLLHFVKESKQDESGMPNNRFLAERTGGTYSTLKVQPAELEDSGVYFCASSRAWFDEQFFGPGTRLTVL.

The gene calls are TRBV7-3 and TRBJ2-7, with D perhaps matching TRBD1 (5 bases). V lost 0 bases to trimming and J lost 2 bases, with 5 bases between them. CDR1 SGHTA and CDR2 FQGTGA come from the germline V gene. There are 13 residues in the CDR3. This chain's CDR3 is CASSLTGAYEQYF. For the CDR3, the DNA is TGTGCCAGCAGCTTAACAGGGGCCTACGAGCAGTACTTC.

The chain links TRBV27 to TRBJ1-5, with 7 nucleotides matching TRBD1. The junction had 1 base not matched to a gene; V was cut back by 5 bases and J by 6 bases. Germline CDR1 and CDR2: MNHEY and SMNVEV (reference sequence). CDR3 length: 12 residues. The CDR3 sequence: CASSDRAQPQHF. The DNA for the CDR3 is TGTGCCAGCAGTGACAGGGCTCAGCCCCAGCATTTT.

This chain connects TRBV27 to TRBJ2-3; 12 bases match TRBD2. J lost 4 bases, V lost 5 bases, and 7 bases had no gene match. The V gene's germline CDR1 is MNHEY and CDR2 SMNVEV (reference sequence). This CDR3 is 16 amino acids long. The CDR3 region is CASSTLAGGPADTQYF. The CDR3 DNA follows: TGTGCCAGCAGTACCCTAGCGGGAGGGCCCGCAGATACGCAGTATTTT.

The chain couples TRBV20-1 to TRBJ2-5, with D tentatively TRBD2 (5 bases). This CDR3 has 11 residues. Looked up from germline, CDR1 is DFQATT and CDR2 is SNEGSKA (reference sequence). Trimming took 3 bases from V and 6 from J, leaving 8 bases between them. The CDR3, as DNA: TGCAGTGCTAGTATAGCGAAGACCCAGTACTTC. Translated, it gives CSASIAKTQYF.

V and J are TRBV2 and TRBJ1-4, with 7 bases matching TRBD1. V lost 7 bases and J lost 5; bases outside the gene matches: 10. This CDR3 comprises 15 residues. Germline V gene lookup returns CDR1 SNHLY and CDR2 FYNNEI. CDR3 sequence (DNA): TGTGCCAGCACGTTTTCCCGACAGGGAAATGAAAAACTGTTTTTT. Translated, it gives CASTFSRQGNEKLFF.

This chain links TRBV9 with TRBJ2-5; 8 positions agree with TRBD2. Germline CDR1 and CDR2: SGDLS and YYNGEE. The CDR3 length is 16 residues. V was clipped by 6 bases and J by 2 bases; unmatched bases: 12. In nucleotides, the CDR3 is TGTGCCAGCACCCGTAGCGGGACTTGGGGTCAAGAGACCCAGTACTTC. Translated: CASTRSGTWGQETQYF.

This rearrangement joins TRBV10-3 to TRBJ2-1; D possibly corresponds to TRBD2 (5 bases). V was pared by 8 bases and J by 5 bases, with 10 bases between. Germline V gene sequence: CDR1 ENHRY, CDR2 SYGVKD. The CDR3 is 12 residues long. The CDR3 nucleotides are TGTGCCATCGGTCTAGCCCACAATGAGCAGTTCTTC. Protein product: CAIGLAHNEQFF.

This chain joins TRBV7-9 and TRBJ1-2; TRBD1 is a possible D gene (5 bases). This CDR3 is 14 amino acids long. Trimming shortened V by 3 bases and J by 3 bases, and 11 bases separated the two germline ends. CDR1 and CDR2 (germline): SEHNR, FQNEAQ (reference sequence). The CDR3 protein is CASSLGRADYGYTF. The DNA for the CDR3 is TGTGCCAGCAGCTTGGGCAGGGCCGACTATGGCTACACCTTC.

This chain links TRBV9 with TRBJ2-1, with 12 bases that match TRBD2. This CDR3 is 16 amino acids long. CDR1 is SGDLS, CDR2 YYNGEE, per germline. V was pared by 7 bases and J by 0 bases, with 5 bases of the junction left unmatched. In DNA, the CDR3 is TGTGCCAGCTCATCGACTAGCGGGAGCTCCTACAATGAGCAGTTCTTC. It specifies CASSSTSGSSYNEQFF.

The chain joins TRBV19 to TRBJ1-1, with D perhaps matching TRBD1 (5 bases). The CDR3 has 13 amino acids. V was clipped by 3 bases and J by 5 bases, with 10 bases between them. Per the germline V gene, CDR1 is LNHDA and CDR2 is SQIVND (reference sequence). In nucleotides, the CDR3 is TGTGCCAGTAGTATCGGGGCGGGGACTGAAGCTTTCTTT. It encodes CASSIGAGTEAFF.

The chain carries TRBV28 and TRBJ1-3, with D perhaps matching TRBD1 (6 bases). The CDR3 runs 14 residues. Germline assignment: CDR1 MDHEN and CDR2 SYDVKM. The ends were cut back, 10 bases at V and 5 bases at J, with 18 bases in the middle. The CDR3 bases are TGTGCCACCCGGTGGGGGACACCAAGAAACACCATATATTTT. Translation: CATRWGTPRNTIYF.

This chain connects TRBV10-3 to TRBJ2-7; possible D gene TRBD2, 6 bases. Germline V gene data show CDR1 as ENHRY and CDR2 as SYGVKD. This CDR3 spans 15 amino acids. Between the trimmed V and J ends, which lost 6 bases and 0 bases, there was a span of 15 bases. CDR3 in amino acids: CAISPWGDSSYEQYF. Written as DNA, the CDR3 is TGTGCCATCAGCCCCTGGGGGGACTCCTCCTACGAGCAGTACTTC.

The chain combines TRBV28 with TRBJ1-4; the match to TRBD1 covers 9 bases. Losses at the gene ends were 10 bases for V and 8 bases for J; bases not matched to a gene: 11. The germline gives CDR1 MDHEN, CDR2 SYDVKM. This CDR3 contains 14 residues. The CDR3 DNA sequence: TGTGCCATCCAACAGGGGGCGGTGGAGGAAAAACTGTTTTTT. It encodes CAIQQGAVEEKLFF.

CDR3 sequence: CASTERTGDYGYTF. The CDR3 DNA reads as TGTGCCAGCACAGAACGGACAGGGGACTATGGCTACACCTTC. The chain carries TRBV2 and TRBJ1-2, with 9 positions matching TRBD1. V was pared by 7 bases and J by 3 bases, with 6 bases of the junction left unmatched. The CDR3 is 14 amino acids. Germline V gene data show CDR1 as SNHLY and CDR2 as FYNNEI.

The gene calls are TRBV30 and TRBJ1-1; no reliable D call. Germline V gives CDR1 GTSNPN, CDR2 SVGIG (reference sequence). V was shortened by 0 bases and J by 4 bases, with 9 bases between the two germline ends. This CDR3 is 13 amino acids long. The CDR3 spells CAWSVEESTEAFF. For the CDR3, the DNA is TGTGCCTGGAGTGTAGAGGAGAGCACTGAAGCTTTCTTT.

This clone was seen just once. This chain connects TRBV29-1 to TRBJ1-4; D gene ambiguous. In germline, CDR1 is SQVTM, CDR2 ANQGSEA. V was pared by 2 bases and J by 5 bases, with 9 bases between. The CDR3 has 13 residues. CDR3 sequence (DNA): TGCAGCGTTGAAACGCAGGCGAATGAAAAACTGTTTTTT. It yields the protein CSVETQANEKLFF.

This rearrangement joins TRBV9 to TRBJ1-1; TRBD1 agrees at 9 bases. Unmatched junction bases numbered 8, after V lost 3 bases and J lost 2 bases. The CDR3 runs to 16 residues. CDR1 is SGDLS, CDR2 YYNGEE, per germline. CDR3 loop: CASSARRDRVNTEAFF. The CDR3 DNA sequence: TGTGCCAGCAGCGCTCGCCGGGACAGGGTCAACACTGAAGCTTTCTTT.